The 13 T cell receptor beta chains given below trace back to one sample, sequenced in a study of blood T cell repertoires in COVID-19. The protocol was immunoSEQ multiplex PCR, while the TCRdb copy is restricted to in-frame clones and leaves out a portion. The table has around 100,000 clones, 65% to 75% seen once. Source material: peripheral blood. The receptors originated from a man of 80 years or more with acute or convalescent COVID-19.

The V gene is TRBV7-2, the J gene TRBJ1-2; D possibly corresponds to TRBD1 (5 bases). The germline CDR1 and CDR2 sequences are SGHTA and FQGNSA. V was trimmed by 5 bases and J by 4 bases, leaving 8 bases between them. This CDR3 spans 12 amino acids. CDR3 in amino acids: CASSVGLYGYTF. The CDR3 nucleotides are TGTGCCAGCAGCGTGGGACTCTATGGCTACACCTTC.

The V call is TRBV7-9, the J call TRBJ2-2, with a possible D match to TRBD1 (6 bases). V lost 1 base, J lost 6 bases, and 12 bases lay in between. This CDR3 has 15 amino acids. CDR1 SEHNR and CDR2 FQNEAQ come from the germline V gene (reference sequence). The CDR3 loop is CASSLVQGRAGELFF. The CDR3 bases are TGTGCCAGCAGCTTAGTACAGGGTCGAGCCGGGGAGCTGTTTTTT.

V usage is TRBV13 and J usage is TRBJ2-1; 9 nucleotides align to TRBD1. The CDR3 runs to 16 residues. The germline V gene has CDR1 PRHDT and CDR2 FYEKMQ (reference sequence). The V segment lost 5 bases and the J segment 8 bases; nucleotides outside the gene matches: 13. CDR3 region: CASSALRGQGRYEQFF. Here the CDR3 DNA reads TGTGCCAGCAGCGCCCTCCGAGGACAGGGGAGATATGAGCAGTTCTTC.

This chain joins TRBV28 and TRBJ1-5; D is unclear. The CDR3 is 15 amino acids. Germline-derived CDR1 and CDR2 are MDHEN and SYDVKM. V was shortened by 5 bases and J by 0 bases, with 11 bases between the two germline ends. The CDR3 DNA follows: TGTGCCAGCAGTGTAACAGAATATAGCAATCAGCCCCAGCATTTT. Translated: CASSVTEYSNQPQHF.

This chain links TRBV7-3 with TRBJ2-2; 9 nucleotides align to TRBD1. Germline V gene lookup returns CDR1 SGHTA and CDR2 FQGTGA. Losses at the gene ends were 5 bases for V and 6 bases for J; bases not matched to a gene: 10. The length of the CDR3 is 16 residues. Here the CDR3 reads CASSPRQGVESGELFF. The CDR3 bases are TGTGCCAGCAGCCCACGACAGGGGGTCGAGTCCGGGGAGCTGTTTTTT.

This chain joins TRBV11-2 and TRBJ2-1, with 11 bases fitting TRBD2. The germline V gene encodes CDR1 SGHAT and CDR2 FQNNGV. With 6 bases clipped from V and 3 bases from J, the junction kept 7 bases outside the gene matches. The CDR3 covers 16 residues. In DNA form, the CDR3 reads TGTGCCAGCAGTCGAAGACTAGCGGGGATCTACAATGAGCAGTTCTTC. Translated: CASSRRLAGIYNEQFF.

The J gene is TRBJ2-7, the V gene TRBV4-3, with D possibly being TRBD1 (5 bases). The CDR3 sequence is 16 residues long. V shed 0 bases and J shed 1 base, with 13 bases lying between them. Germline values: CDR1 LGHNA, CDR2 YSLEER. The CDR3 protein is CASSQDWPGPSYEQYF. The CDR3 nucleotides read TGCGCCAGCAGCCAAGATTGGCCAGGGCCGTCCTACGAGCAGTACTTC.

The table lists this clone with a few counts. The CDR3 reads CASSSLQGTYGYTF. For the CDR3, the DNA is TGTGCCAGCAGTTCCCTACAGGGGACCTATGGCTACACCTTC. The rearrangement uses TRBV6-5 and TRBJ1-2; 7 bases align to TRBD1. The germline CDR1 and CDR2 sequences are MNHEY and SVGAGI. The V gene end was trimmed by 4 bases and the J gene end by 4 bases; junction bases not matched to a gene: 6. The CDR3 is made up of 14 amino acids.

The chain is built from TRBV7-9 and TRBJ2-1; 7 bases agree with TRBD2. The CDR3 extends over 15 amino acids. Trimming at V came to 5 bases and at J to 1 base, leaving 5 bases not matched to a gene. Germline-derived CDR1 and CDR2 are SEHNR and FQNEAQ (reference sequence). The CDR3 DNA sequence: TGTGCCAGCAGCCCCGCTAGCGGTTCCTACAATGAGCAGTTCTTC. Translated, it gives CASSPASGSYNEQFF. The full variable domain, with the rest looked up from reference TRBV7-9 and TRBJ2-1, is DTGVSQNPRHKITKRGQNVTFRCDPISEHNRLYWYRQTLGQGPEFLTYFQNEAQLEKSRLLSDRFSAERPKGSFSTLEIQRTEQGDSAMYLCASSPASGSYNEQFFGPGTRLTVL.

This chain joins TRBV28 and TRBJ1-5, with a possible D match to TRBD1 (6 bases). CDR3 length: 12 residues. With 7 bases removed from V and 7 bases from J, the gap between germline ends came to 11 bases. Germline CDR1 MDHEN, CDR2 SYDVKM. CDR3 sequence: CASITGNQPQHF. In DNA form, the CDR3 reads TGTGCCAGCATTACAGGGAACCAGCCCCAGCATTTT.

The J gene is TRBJ2-3, the V gene TRBV27; 8 nucleotides agree with TRBD2. Germline CDR1 is MNHEY and CDR2 is SMNVEV (reference sequence). The CDR3 is 15 amino acids. V was pared by 7 bases and J by 4 bases, with 10 bases of the junction left unmatched. CDR3 protein: CASKRSGSSPDTQYF. The CDR3 DNA sequence: TGTGCCAGCAAGCGAAGCGGGAGTTCCCCAGATACGCAGTATTTT.

V gene TRBV7-5 combines with J gene TRBJ2-5; the DNA was not used to check the table's D call, TRBD2. TRBV7-5 is a known pseudogene. The CDR3 extends over 16 amino acids. CDR3 sequence: CARSLPGLPRKETQYF. CDR3 nucleotides: TGTGCCAGAAGCTTACCAGGACTCCCTCGGAAAGAGACCCAGTACTTC.

The chain joins TRBV12-3 or TRBV12-4 to TRBJ2-1; 8 nucleotides align to TRBD1. This CDR3 has 13 amino acids. V dropped 7 bases and J dropped 13; count of bases not matched to a gene: 12. The CDR3 nucleotides are TGTGCCAGCACCTTGGGACAGGCCCTTACCCAGTTCTTC. Encoded protein: CASTLGQALTQFF.